This T cell receptor beta chain was documented in a study of shared clonotypes between healthy human individuals. Here immunoSEQ multiplex PCR was the method, and the copy in TCRdb shows in-frame clones only, minus some. The table records about 1 million clones, 70% to 80% of them present only once. Points from the study as a whole: Estimated clonotype richness was generally higher in naive than memory subsets.

In germline, CDR1 is KGHSH, CDR2 LQKENI. The CDR3 runs 15 residues. Trimming removed 2 bases at V and 2 bases at J, with 12 bases between. This clone was picked up a small number of times. Its antigen is as yet unknown. The receptor was isolated from a young man in good health. V and J are TRBV18 and TRBJ1-2; possible D gene TRBD1, 5 bases. Sequencing input: memory CD4+ T cells sorted from blood. Described subset: CD45RA-negative fraction. The CDR3 sequence: CASSPDPWGNYGYTF. CDR3 nucleotide sequence: TGTGCCAGCTCACCAGACCCTTGGGGGAACTATGGCTACACCTTC.